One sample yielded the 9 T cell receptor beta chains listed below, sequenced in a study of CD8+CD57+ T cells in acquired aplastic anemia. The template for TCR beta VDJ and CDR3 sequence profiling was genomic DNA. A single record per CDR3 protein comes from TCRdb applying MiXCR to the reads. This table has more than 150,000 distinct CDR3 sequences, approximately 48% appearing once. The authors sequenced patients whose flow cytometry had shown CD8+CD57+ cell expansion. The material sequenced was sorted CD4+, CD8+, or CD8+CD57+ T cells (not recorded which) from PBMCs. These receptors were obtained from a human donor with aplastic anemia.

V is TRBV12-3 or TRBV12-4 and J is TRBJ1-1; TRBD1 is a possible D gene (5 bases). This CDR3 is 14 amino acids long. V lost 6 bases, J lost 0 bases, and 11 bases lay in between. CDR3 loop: CASSRQTMNTEAFF. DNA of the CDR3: TGTGCCAGCAGCCGACAGACCATGAACACTGAAGCTTTCTTT.

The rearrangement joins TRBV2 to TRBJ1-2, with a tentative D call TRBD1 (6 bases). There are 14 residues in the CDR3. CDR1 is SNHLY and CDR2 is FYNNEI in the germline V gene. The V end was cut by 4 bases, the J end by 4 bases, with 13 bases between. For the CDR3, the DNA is TGTGCCAGCAGTGGGTTGGGACAAGTCTATGGCTACACCTTC. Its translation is CASSGLGQVYGYTF.

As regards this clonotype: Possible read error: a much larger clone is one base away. CDR3 bases: TGTGCCATCGGTGAGAAAAGCTGGAGAAGCTCCTACAATGAGCAGTTCTTC. Its translation is CAIGEKSWRSSYNEQFF. The chain has TRBV10-3 and TRBJ2-1; D gene uncertain. Per germline, CDR1 ENHRY and CDR2 SYGVKD. The CDR3 length is 17 residues.

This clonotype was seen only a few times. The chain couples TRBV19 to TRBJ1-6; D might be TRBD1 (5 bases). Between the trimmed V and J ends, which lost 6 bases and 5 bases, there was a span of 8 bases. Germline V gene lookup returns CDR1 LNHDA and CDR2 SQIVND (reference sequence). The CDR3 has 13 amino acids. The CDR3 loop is CASSSRDNSPLHF. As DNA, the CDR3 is TGTGCCAGTAGCTCCAGGGATAATTCACCCCTCCACTTT.

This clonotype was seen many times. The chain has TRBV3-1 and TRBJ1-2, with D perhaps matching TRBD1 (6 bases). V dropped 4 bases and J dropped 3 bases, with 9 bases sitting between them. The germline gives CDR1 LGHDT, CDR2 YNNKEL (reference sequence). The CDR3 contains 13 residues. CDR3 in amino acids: CASSPGADYGYTF. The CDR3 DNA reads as TGTGCCAGCAGCCCAGGGGCAGACTATGGCTACACCTTC.

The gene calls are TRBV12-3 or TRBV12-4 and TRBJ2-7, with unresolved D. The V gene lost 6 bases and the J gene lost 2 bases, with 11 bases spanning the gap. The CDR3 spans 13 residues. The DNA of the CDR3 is TGTGCCAGCAGCCTGACGACCCCCTACGAGCAGTACTTC. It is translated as CASSLTTPYEQYF.

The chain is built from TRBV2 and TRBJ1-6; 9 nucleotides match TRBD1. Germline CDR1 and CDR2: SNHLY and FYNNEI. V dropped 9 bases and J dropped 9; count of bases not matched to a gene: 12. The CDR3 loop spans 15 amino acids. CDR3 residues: CARGKGTGNSSPLHF. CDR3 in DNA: TGTGCCAGGGGCAAAGGGACAGGGAATAGTTCACCCCTCCACTTT.

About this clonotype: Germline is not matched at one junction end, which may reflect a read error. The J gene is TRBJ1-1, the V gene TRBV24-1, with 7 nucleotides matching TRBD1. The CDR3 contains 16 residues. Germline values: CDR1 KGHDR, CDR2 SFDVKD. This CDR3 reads CATSDGGQPWITDAFF. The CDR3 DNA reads TGTGCCACCAGTGATGGGGGACAGCCGTGGATCACTGATGCTTTCTTT.

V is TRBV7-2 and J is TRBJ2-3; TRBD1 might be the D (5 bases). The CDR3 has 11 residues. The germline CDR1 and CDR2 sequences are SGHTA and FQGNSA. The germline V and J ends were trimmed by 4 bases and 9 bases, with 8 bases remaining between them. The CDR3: CASSSRVTQYF. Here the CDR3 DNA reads TGTGCCAGCAGCTCCAGGGTAACGCAGTATTTT.